This TCR beta chain was observed in a study of cytomegalovirus exposure and HLA in healthy donors. The study's findings and limits: TCR beta chain V- and J-gene trimming was linked, in a later analysis, to a missense variant in DCLRE1C. Altogether, more than 150 TCR beta chains were recorded as cytomegalovirus-associated.

This CDR3 region has 16 residues. Looked up from germline, CDR1 is SGHRS and CDR2 is YFSETQ. V was pared by 4 bases and J by 0 bases, with 16 bases between. PCR was performed using 60 Vbeta and 13 Jbeta primers. Using immunoSEQ multiplex PCR, the repertoire was profiled, and TCRdb retains in-frame clones only, with some absent. The sample carries roughly 150,000 clones, 60% to 85% recorded once. Note on this clone: Its antigen is not identified.

The J gene is TRBJ1-1, the V gene TRBV5-1, with D perhaps TRBD1 (5 bases). Sample: PBMCs. The receptor comes from a woman aged 45 to 65 in good health and CMV-seropositive. The CDR3 sequence: CASSRTRAGMNTEAFF. The CDR3 DNA sequence: TGCGCCAGCAGCCGGACCCGAGCAGGGATGAACACTGAAGCTTTCTTT.